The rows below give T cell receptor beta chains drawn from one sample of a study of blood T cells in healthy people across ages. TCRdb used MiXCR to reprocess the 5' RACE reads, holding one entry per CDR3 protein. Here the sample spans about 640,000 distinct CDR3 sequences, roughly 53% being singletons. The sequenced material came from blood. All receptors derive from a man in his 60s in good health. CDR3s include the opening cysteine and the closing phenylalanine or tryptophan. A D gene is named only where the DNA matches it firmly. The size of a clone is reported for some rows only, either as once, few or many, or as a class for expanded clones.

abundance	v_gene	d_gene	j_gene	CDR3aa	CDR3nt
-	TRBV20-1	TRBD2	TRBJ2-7	CSALEVAGGKRYEQYF	TGCAGTGCTCTCGAGGTAGCGGGGGGGAAAAGATACGAGCAGTACTTC
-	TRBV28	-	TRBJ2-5	CASSLWRGRQETQYF	TGTGCCAGCAGTTTATGGCGGGGGCGCCAAGAGACCCAGTACTTC
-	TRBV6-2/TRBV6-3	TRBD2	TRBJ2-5	CASTTWTSGGETQYF	TGTGCCAGCACCACCTGGACTAGCGGAGGGGAGACCCAGTACTTC
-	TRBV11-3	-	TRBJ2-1	CASSLDRVEQFF	TGTGCCAGCAGCTTAGATCGGGTCGAGCAGTTCTTC
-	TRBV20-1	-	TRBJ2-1	CSARDRARVGTQGLNEQFF	TGCAGTGCTAGAGATCGAGCGAGGGTTGGCACTCAAGGACTCAATGAGCAGTTCTTC
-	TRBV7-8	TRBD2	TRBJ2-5	CASSYQRGGRETQYF	TGTGCCAGCAGCTACCAGCGGGGGGGCCGAGAGACCCAGTACTTC
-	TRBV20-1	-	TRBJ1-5	CSAFRTHQPQHF	TGCAGTGCCTTCAGGACGCATCAGCCCCAGCATTTT
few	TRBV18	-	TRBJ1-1	CASSGMNTEAFF	TGTGCCAGCTCGGGGATGAACACTGAAGCTTTCTTT
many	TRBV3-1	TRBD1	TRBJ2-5	CASSPGGQETQYF	TGTGCCAGCAGCCCAGGGGGCCAAGAGACCCAGTACTTC
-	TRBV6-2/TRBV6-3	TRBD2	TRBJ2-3	CATQIAGGGADTQYF	TGTGCCACTCAGATCGCGGGGGGCGGGGCAGATACGCAGTATTTT
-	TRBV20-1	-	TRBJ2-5	CSARALGGVNSRLETQYF	TGCAGTGCTAGGGCGTTGGGGGGCGTTAACTCTCGGCTCGAGACCCAGTACTTC
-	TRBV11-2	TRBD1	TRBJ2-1	CASSATGYGYGEQFF	TGTGCCAGCAGCGCGACAGGGTACGGGTATGGTGAGCAGTTCTTC
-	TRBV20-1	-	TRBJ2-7	CSARGRQTYEQYF	TGCAGTGCTAGAGGAAGACAAACCTACGAGCAGTACTTC
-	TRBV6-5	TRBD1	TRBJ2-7	CASHRTGRSYEQYF	TGTGCCAGCCACCGGACAGGGCGCTCCTACGAGCAGTACTTC
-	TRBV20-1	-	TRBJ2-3	CSAKRWTSTDTQYF	TGCAGTGCTAAGCGGTGGACTAGCACAGATACGCAGTATTTT
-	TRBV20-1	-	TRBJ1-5	CSARRTKRAGQGQPQHF	TGCAGTGCTAGAAGAACAAAAAGGGCAGGCCAGGGTCAGCCCCAGCATTTT
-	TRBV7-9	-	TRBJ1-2	CASSYGTVANYGYTF	TGTGCCAGCAGCTACGGGACGGTTGCTAACTATGGCTACACCTTC
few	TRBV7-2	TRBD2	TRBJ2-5	CASSLGLAGARRETQYF	TGTGCCAGCAGCTTAGGACTAGCGGGGGCGAGGAGAGAGACCCAGTACTTC
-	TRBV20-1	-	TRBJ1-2	CSAATKGWNYGYTF	TGCAGTGCTGCAACAAAGGGGTGGAACTATGGCTACACCTTC
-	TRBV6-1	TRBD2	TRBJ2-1	CASSAGLAGPFDEQFF	TGTGCCAGCAGCGCCGGACTAGCGGGGCCGTTCGATGAGCAGTTCTTC
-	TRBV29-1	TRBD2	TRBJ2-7	CSVEEGGREQYF	TGCAGCGTTGAAGAGGGCGGGAGAGAGCAGTACTTC
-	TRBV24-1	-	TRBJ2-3	CATSPGGGTDTQYF	TGTGCCACCAGCCCCGGGGGAGGCACAGATACGCAGTATTTT
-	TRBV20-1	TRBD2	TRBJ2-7	CSARDASGGLSYNEQYF	TGCAGTGCTAGAGATGCTAGCGGGGGGTTATCCTACAATGAGCAGTACTTC
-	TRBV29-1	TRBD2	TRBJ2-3	CSVRTSGNTDTRYF	TGCAGCGTCCGGACTAGCGGCAACACAGATACGCGGTATTTT
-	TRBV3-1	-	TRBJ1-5	CASSNQGWQRNRGQPQHF	TGTGCCAGCAGCAACCAGGGGTGGCAACGGAATCGAGGCCAGCCCCAGCATTTT
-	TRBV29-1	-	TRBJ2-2	CSVEVQGLTGELFF	TGCAGCGTTGAAGTTCAGGGGCTCACCGGGGAGCTGTTTTTT
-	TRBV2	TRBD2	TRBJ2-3	CASSAPGLAGVITDTQYF	TGTGCCAGCAGTGCCCCCGGACTAGCGGGGGTGATCACAGATACGCAGTATTTT
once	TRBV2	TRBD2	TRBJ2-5	CASKTSGTQETQYF	TGTGCCAGCAAGACTAGCGGGACGCAAGAGACCCAGTACTTC
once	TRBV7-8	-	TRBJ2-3	CATTGAQSTDTQYF	TGTGCCACAACGGGGGCCCAATCTACAGATACGCAGTATTTT
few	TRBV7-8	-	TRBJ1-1	CASSSHMDTEAFF	TGTGCCAGCAGCTCCCACATGGACACTGAAGCTTTCTTT
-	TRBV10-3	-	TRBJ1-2	CASSYGGVYGYTF	TGTGCCAGCAGTTACGGCGGCGTCTATGGCTACACCTTC
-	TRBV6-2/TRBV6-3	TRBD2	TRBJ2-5	CASSADAGTSGSETQYF	TGTGCCAGCAGCGCCGACGCCGGGACTAGCGGTTCAGAGACCCAGTACTTC
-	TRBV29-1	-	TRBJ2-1	CGVEGRGSPHEQFF	TGCGGCGTTGAAGGGCGGGGCTCCCCCCATGAGCAGTTCTTC
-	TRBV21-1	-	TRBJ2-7	CASSPMDRDAYEQYF	TGTGCCAGCAGCCCTATGGATAGGGACGCCTACGAGCAGTACTTC
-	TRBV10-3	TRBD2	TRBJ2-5	CAISESGGGTQETQYF	TGTGCCATCAGTGAAAGCGGGGGGGGAACTCAAGAGACCCAGTACTTC
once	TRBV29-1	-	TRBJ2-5	CSAVRMGETQYF	TGCAGCGCGGTTAGGATGGGAGAGACCCAGTACTTC
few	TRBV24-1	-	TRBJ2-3	CATSDPDRNRQYF	TGTGCCACCAGTGATCCAGACAGGAATAGGCAGTATTTT
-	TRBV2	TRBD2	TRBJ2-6	CASSERGGSVLTF	TGTGCCAGCAGTGAACGGGGGGGTAGCGTCCTGACTTTC
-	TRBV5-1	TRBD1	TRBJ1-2	CASSLTGVGVDGYTF	TGCGCCAGCAGCTTAACAGGGGTCGGGGTAGATGGCTACACCTTC
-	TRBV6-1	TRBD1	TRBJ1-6	CASSPRQGLSYNSPLHF	TGTGCCAGCAGTCCCCGACAGGGACTCTCCTATAATTCACCCCTCCACTTT
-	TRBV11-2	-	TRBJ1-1	CASSLAGSKEAFF	TGTGCCAGCAGCTTAGCTGGCAGCAAAGAAGCTTTCTTT
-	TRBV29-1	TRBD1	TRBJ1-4	CSVRGTGDEKLFF	TGCAGCGTTAGAGGGACAGGGGATGAAAAACTGTTTTTT
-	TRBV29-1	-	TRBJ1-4	CSAAARTNEKLFF	TGCAGCGCCGCGGCCAGAACTAATGAAAAACTGTTTTTT
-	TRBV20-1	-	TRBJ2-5	CSAREGGRETQYF	TGCAGTGCTAGAGAAGGGGGGCGGGAGACCCAGTACTTC
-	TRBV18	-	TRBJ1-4	CASSPSYIKEKLFF	TGTGCCAGCTCACCAAGTTACATTAAGGAAAAACTGTTTTTT
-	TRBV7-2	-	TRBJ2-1	CASSFLTSQGNEQFF	TGTGCCAGCAGCTTCCTGACTTCTCAAGGGAACGAGCAGTTCTTC
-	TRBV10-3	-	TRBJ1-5	CAISTGTSDQPQHF	TGTGCCATCAGCACTGGGACAAGCGATCAGCCCCAGCATTTT
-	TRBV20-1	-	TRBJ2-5	CSARDARSETQYF	TGCAGTGCTAGAGATGCTAGGAGTGAGACCCAGTACTTC
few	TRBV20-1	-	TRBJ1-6	CSARERTASNNSPLHF	TGCAGTGCTAGGGAACGGACGGCCTCTAATAATTCACCCCTCCACTTT
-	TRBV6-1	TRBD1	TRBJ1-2	CASRPDRGGGSGYTF	TGTGCCAGCAGGCCCGACAGGGGCGGAGGAAGTGGCTACACCTTC
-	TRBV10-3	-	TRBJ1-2	CAITAGESGYTF	TGTGCCATCACGGCAGGGGAGAGTGGCTACACCTTC
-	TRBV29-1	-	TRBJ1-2	CSVEATIGTYGYTF	TGCAGCGTTGAAGCCACTATCGGTACCTATGGCTACACCTTC
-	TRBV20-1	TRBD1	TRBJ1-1	CSARDRGRGTENTEAFF	TGCAGTGCTAGAGATCGCGGTAGGGGGACAGAGAACACTGAAGCTTTCTTT
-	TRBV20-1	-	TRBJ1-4	CSAGFGTLLGKLFF	TGCAGTGCTGGGTTCGGGACCCTTTTGGGAAAACTGTTTTTT
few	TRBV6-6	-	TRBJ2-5	CASSFGTNGETQYF	TGTGCCAGCAGTTTCGGGACGAATGGAGAGACCCAGTACTTC
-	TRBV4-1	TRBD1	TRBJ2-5	CASMRGQGDETQYF	TGCGCCAGCATGCGGGGACAGGGCGACGAGACCCAGTACTTC
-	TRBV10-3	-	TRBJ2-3	CAIRPSSEEFFGTQYF	TGTGCCATCAGACCATCTAGCGAGGAGTTTTTCGGTACGCAGTATTTT
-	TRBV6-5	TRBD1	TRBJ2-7	CASNLTTGGIAEQYF	TGTGCCAGCAACCTTACGACAGGGGGAATCGCCGAGCAGTACTTC
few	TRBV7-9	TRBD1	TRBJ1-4	CASSPPQGGEKLFF	TGTGCCAGCAGCCCCCCCCAGGGGGGTGAAAAACTGTTTTTT
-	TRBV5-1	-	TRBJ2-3	CASSLAWVSDTQYF	TGCGCCAGCAGCTTGGCATGGGTCTCAGATACGCAGTATTTT